This T cell receptor beta chain emerged from a study of T-cell reconstitution after alpha-beta-depleted transplantation in children. This clonotype was recorded a few times. The CDR3 covers 20 residues. Trimming removed 4 bases from V and 3 bases from J; junction bases left unmatched: 13. Germline-derived CDR1 and CDR2 are SGDLS and YYNGEE. The authors prepared the TCRbeta library with unique molecular identifiers. One entry per CDR3 protein results from TCRdb running MiXCR on the PCR reads. The sample records around 400,000 distinct CDR3 sequences, approximately 10% being singletons. This specimen consisted of PBMCs from the stem cell graft donor, obtained from the stem cell graft. This chain uses TRBV9 with TRBJ2-1; 16 bases fit TRBD2. The source of this sequence is a human donor who donated a stem cell graft to a child with acute myeloid leukemia. CDR3 protein: CASSPSPGLAGGPNYNEQFF. As DNA, the CDR3 is TGTGCCAGCAGCCCCAGCCCGGGACTAGCGGGAGGGCCAAACTACAATGAGCAGTTCTTC.